The 21 T cell receptor beta chains reported below all come from one sample, sequenced in a study of blood T cell repertoires in COVID-19. The data were produced by immunoSEQ multiplex PCR, yet TCRdb's version contains in-frame clones alone and is incomplete. The table lists fewer than 40,000 clones, around 90% of them singletons, with 4.5% to 6% in the top ten. Sequencing was performed on peripheral blood. Receptors originate from a human donor in a cohort sampled during active COVID-19.

The table lists this clone with a count of one. The J gene is TRBJ2-3, the V gene TRBV3-1 (or the pseudogene TRBV3-2), with TRBD2 identical over 12 bases. The CDR3 runs 15 residues. Germline assignment: CDR1 LGHDT and CDR2 YNNKEL (reference sequence). J was trimmed by 7 bases and V by 1 base; bases with no gene match: 3. CDR3 amino acids: CASSQASGGAYTQYF. DNA for the CDR3: TGTGCCAGCAGCCAAGCTAGCGGGGGGGCATATACGCAGTATTTT.

The V gene is TRBV5-5, the J gene TRBJ1-2, with D possibly TRBD1 on 5 matching bases. Germline assignment: CDR1 SGHKS and CDR2 YYEKEE (reference sequence). Deletions cut 3 bases from V and 7 bases from J, with 13 bases between. The CDR3 has 13 residues. The CDR3 region is CASSSTGDRGYTF. The CDR3 bases are TGTGCCAGCAGCTCCACAGGCGATCGTGGCTACACCTTC.

V and J are TRBV5-4 and TRBJ2-2, with D perhaps TRBD1 (7 bases). CDR3 length: 14 amino acids. Trimming stripped 4 bases from V and 5 bases from J, with 12 bases between. Germline lookup yields CDR1 SGHNT and CDR2 YYREEE (reference sequence). CDR3 in DNA: TGTGCCAGCAGCAAACAGGGGAGGACCGGGGAGCTGTTTTTT. Amino acid sequence: CASSKQGRTGELFF.

The rearrangement joins TRBV5-1 to TRBJ1-5, with D uncertain. The V end was cut by 2 bases, the J end by 6 bases, with 9 bases between. The CDR3 is made up of 13 amino acids. Germline CDR1 reads SGHRS; CDR2 reads YFSETQ. CDR3 DNA sequence: TGCGCCAGCAGCTTAGAGGGAAGTCAGCCCCAGCATTTT. This translates into CASSLEGSQPQHF.

V usage is TRBV4-3 and J usage is TRBJ2-1, with TRBD2 matching over 7 bases. Trimming at V came to 4 bases and at J to 2 bases, leaving 8 bases not matched to a gene. Germline CDR1 LGHNA, CDR2 YSLEER. The length of the CDR3 is 16 residues. The CDR3: CASSPLPGLTYNEQFF. The CDR3 DNA reads TGCGCCAGCAGCCCCCTGCCGGGACTAACCTACAATGAGCAGTTCTTC.

This chain joins TRBV2 and TRBJ1-4, with 7 bases that match TRBD1. Germline V gives CDR1 SNHLY, CDR2 FYNNEI. Trimming at V came to 5 bases and at J to 4 bases, leaving 4 bases not matched to a gene. This CDR3 is 14 amino acids long. The CDR3 loop is CASSWGDSNEKLFF. The DNA for the CDR3 is TGTGCCAGCAGTTGGGGGGACAGTAATGAAAAACTGTTTTTT.

This chain uses TRBV29-1 with TRBJ2-5, with 7 bases matching TRBD1. CDR1 is SQVTM, CDR2 ANQGSEA, per germline. This CDR3 spans 13 amino acids. V was pared by 3 bases and J by 9 bases, with 10 bases of the junction left unmatched. DNA for the CDR3: TGCAGCGTTGAGGGGACAGCCGGTTCGGCCCAGTACTTC. Amino acid sequence: CSVEGTAGSAQYF.

V gene TRBV27 combines with J gene TRBJ1-5; 12 bases fit TRBD1. CDR1 and CDR2 from the germline V gene are MNHEY and SMNVEV (reference sequence). Trimming removed 6 bases from V and 8 bases from J; junction bases left unmatched: 11. This CDR3 spans 16 amino acids. CDR3 bases: TGTGCCAGCAGCGTATATGGGACAGGGGGCGGCGAGCCCCAGCATTTT. Amino acid sequence: CASSVYGTGGGEPQHF.

The rearrangement joins TRBV7-3 to TRBJ2-1; 12 nucleotides match TRBD2. Per germline, CDR1 SGHTA and CDR2 FQGTGA. V lost 6 bases and J lost 5; bases outside the gene matches: 11. The length of the CDR3 is 17 residues. This chain's CDR3 is CASRGPDLAGGDNEQFF. For the CDR3, the DNA is TGTGCCAGCAGAGGCCCCGATCTAGCGGGAGGGGACAATGAGCAGTTCTTC. Based on the CDR3 plus reference TRBV7-3 and TRBJ2-1, the full variable domain is GAGVSQTPSNKVTEKGKYVELRCDPISGHTALYWYRQSLGQGPEFLIYFQGTGAADDSGLPNDRFFAVRPEGSVSTLKIQRTERGDSAVYLCASRGPDLAGGDNEQFFGPGTRLTVL.

The chain is built from TRBV7-2 and TRBJ1-1; tentatively, D is TRBD1 (6 bases). Trimming left V 5 bases short and J 1 base short, with 14 bases between. The CDR3 sequence is 15 residues long. The germline V gene has CDR1 SGHTA and CDR2 FQGNSA. The CDR3: CASSISIQGNTEAFF. In nucleotides, the CDR3 is TGTGCCAGCAGCATAAGTATACAGGGGAACACTGAAGCTTTCTTT. Complete variable domain (other parts from reference TRBV7-2 and TRBJ1-1): GAGVSQSPSNKVTEKGKDVELRCDPISGHTALYWYRQSLGQGLEFLIYFQGNSAPDKSGLPSDRFSAERTGGSVSTLTIQRTQQEDSAVYLCASSISIQGNTEAFFGQGTRLTVV.

This clone was counted a single time. The gene calls are TRBV11-2 and TRBJ1-1; 11 positions match TRBD1. With 5 bases clipped from V and 12 bases from J, the junction kept 8 bases outside the gene matches. This CDR3 has 13 amino acids. Looked up from germline, CDR1 is SGHAT and CDR2 is FQNNGV. As DNA, the CDR3 is TGTGCCAGCAGCCCCGCCGGGACAGGGGGAACTTTCTTT. It codes for CASSPAGTGGTFF. Full variable domain (rest looked up from reference TRBV11-2 and TRBJ1-1): EAGVAQSPRYKIIEKRQSVAFWCNPISGHATLYWYQQILGQGPKLLIQFQNNGVVDDSQLPKDRFSAERLKGVDSTLKIQPAKLEDSAVYLCASSPAGTGGTFFGQGTRLTVV.

This sequence joins TRBV7-2 and TRBJ1-3; possibly TRBD1 for D (6 bases). The CDR3 has 12 residues. V dropped 6 bases and J dropped 7 bases, with 10 bases sitting between them. Germline-derived CDR1 and CDR2 are SGHTA and FQGNSA. CDR3 sequence reads: CASSLRGNTIYF. CDR3 in DNA: TGTGCCAGCAGTTTAAGGGGGAACACCATATATTTT.

The chain recombines TRBV19 with TRBJ1-2, with a weak D call TRBD1 (5 bases). The CDR3 runs 14 residues. The germline CDR1 and CDR2 sequences are LNHDA and SQIVND (reference sequence). The V end lost 1 base, the J end lost 2 bases, and 8 bases lay between the germline ends. In DNA, the CDR3 is TGTGCCAGTAGTATAGGGGCAGGGAACTATGGCTACACCTTC. The encoded protein is CASSIGAGNYGYTF.

V usage is TRBV19 and J usage is TRBJ2-2; perhaps TRBD2 as D (7 bases). CDR1 is LNHDA and CDR2 is SQIVND in the germline V gene (reference sequence). V was cut by 7 bases and J by 2 bases, with 14 bases left in between. The CDR3 contains 15 residues. The CDR3 bases are TGTGCCAGTAAAGGGGGAGGGGAAAACACCGGGGAGCTGTTTTTT. Protein: CASKGGGENTGELFF.

The chain couples TRBV7-3 to TRBJ1-4; no clear D gene. Trimming cost V 1 base and J 3 bases, with 9 bases left between them. CDR3 length equals 15 residues. Germline loops: CDR1 SGHTA, CDR2 FQGTGA. Written as DNA, the CDR3 is TGTGCCAGCAGCTTAAACTACGGCCCTAATGAAAAACTGTTTTTT. Protein: CASSLNYGPNEKLFF.

This chain joins TRBV27 and TRBJ1-2, with a possible D match to TRBD1 (5 bases). Germline assignment: CDR1 MNHEY and CDR2 SMNVEV (reference sequence). The V end was cut by 1 base, the J end by 8 bases, with 26 bases between. This CDR3 region has 18 residues. This CDR3 reads CASSLLGRWSGTREGYTF. For the CDR3, the DNA is TGTGCCAGCAGTTTATTAGGACGGTGGAGCGGGACCAGGGAAGGCTACACCTTC.

The chain couples TRBV14 to TRBJ1-5, with D perhaps TRBD1 (6 bases). The V gene lost 3 bases and the J gene lost 9 bases, with 12 bases spanning the gap. The CDR3 is made up of 13 amino acids. Germline V gives CDR1 SGHDN, CDR2 FVKESK. Written as DNA, the CDR3 is TGTGCCAGCAGCCATGTAGGGGGATCGCCCCAGCATTTT. The encoded protein is CASSHVGGSPQHF.

The chain combines TRBV5-4 with TRBJ2-7; the D gene is possibly TRBD2 (5 bases). V lost 0 bases, J lost 2 bases, and 6 bases lay in between. Germline V gene lookup returns CDR1 SGHNT and CDR2 YYREEE (reference sequence). This CDR3 contains 13 residues. In DNA form, the CDR3 reads TGTGCCAGCAGCTTGGGAGGGACCTACGAGCAGTACGTC. Amino acid sequence: CASSLGGTYEQYV.

This clone was counted a single time. J is TRBJ2-4 and V is TRBV11-2, with a possible D match to TRBD2 (6 bases). The V end lost 5 bases, the J end lost 4 bases, and 12 bases lay between the germline ends. CDR3 size: 14 residues. The V gene's germline CDR1 is SGHAT and CDR2 FQNNGV. The CDR3 nucleotides are TGTGCCAGCAGCCTCGGACGGGGGAAAAACATTCAGTACTTC. Translated, it gives CASSLGRGKNIQYF.

The chain combines TRBV2 with TRBJ2-3; D remains unclear. CDR1 and CDR2 (germline): SNHLY, FYNNEI. The CDR3 totals 12 residues. V was pared by 4 bases and J by 2 bases, with 4 bases between. CDR3 bases: TGTGCCAGCAGTGTCCACACAGATACGCAGTATTTT. Its translation is CASSVHTDTQYF.

The J gene is TRBJ2-3, the V gene TRBV11-3; no clear D gene. The V end lost 3 bases, the J end lost 7 bases, and 5 bases lay between the germline ends. The germline CDR1 and CDR2 sequences are SGHNT and YENEEA. The CDR3 loop spans 11 amino acids. The CDR3 nucleotides are TGTGCCAGCAGCTTGCAGAATACGCAGTATTTT. Its protein product is CASSLQNTQYF.